Described below is a single T cell receptor (beta chain) sequence and its context. The CDR3 consists of 13 residues. The sample belongs to a study of PD-L1 blockade in urothelial cancer. Study overall: Bladder-origin urothelial cancer in males covered twenty-five of 29 patients.

The table came from immunoSEQ multiplex PCR; TCRdb's copy has only in-frame clones and leaves some out. The sample includes under 85,000 clones, 91% of them seen just once. Time point meaning: peripheral blood 6 weeks after treatment start. The sample in question was PBMCs, obtained around atezolizumab (anti-PD-L1) treatment. The sequence was collected from a woman of 80 years or more with urothelial cancer. The V and J genes are TRBV7-5 and TRBJ2-7; TRBD2, as called in the table, went unchecked against the DNA. TRBV7-5 is a pseudogene segment. In DNA, the CDR3 is TGTGTCAGAAGCGGAGGGCCTAGCCACGAGCAGTACTTC. Translated: CVRSGGPSHEQYF.